The sequence of this TCR beta chain was determined in a study of T cell responses to AZD1222 COVID-19 vaccine. The overall study: Analyses pooled second doses at about 4 or about 12 weeks. Whole-study results and caveats: Increases in Spike-specific TCR breadth and depth were seen after two AZD1222 doses. Donors skewed white British and female; clonal diversity was possibly underestimated. Of spike-specific TCRs, nearly half reportedly target regions left unmutated in variants.

Profiled with immunoSEQ multiplex PCR; TCRdb holds only in-frame clones, not every one. The sample yields under 130,000 clones, roughly 82% seen once. Note on this clone: Its antigen is unidentified.

This clonotype originated in an adult in good health. The sequenced sample was peripheral blood, obtained on day 0 of AZD1222 vaccination.

The CDR3 loop reads CASSLGRNYGYTF. DNA for the CDR3: TGTGCCAGCAGCCTCGGACGTAACTATGGCTACACCTTC. This sequence joins TRBV14 and TRBJ1-2; D gene ambiguous. Germline assignment: CDR1 SGHDN and CDR2 FVKESK. The CDR3 runs 13 residues. Trimming took 4 bases from V and 1 from J, leaving 7 bases between them.